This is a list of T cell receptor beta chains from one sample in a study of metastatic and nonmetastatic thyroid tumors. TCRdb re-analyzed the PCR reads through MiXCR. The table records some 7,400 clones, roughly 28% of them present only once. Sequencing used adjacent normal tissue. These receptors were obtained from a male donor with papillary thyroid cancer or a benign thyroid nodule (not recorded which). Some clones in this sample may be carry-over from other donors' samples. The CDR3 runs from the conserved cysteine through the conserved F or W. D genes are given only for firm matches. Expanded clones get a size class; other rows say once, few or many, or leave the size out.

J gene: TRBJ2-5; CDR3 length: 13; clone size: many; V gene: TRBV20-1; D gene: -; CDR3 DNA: TGCAGTGTTCCCGGGACATTGGTTGAGACCCAGTACTTC; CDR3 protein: CSVPGTLVETQYF
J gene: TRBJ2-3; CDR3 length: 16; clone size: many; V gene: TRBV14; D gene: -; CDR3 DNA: TGTGCCAGCAGCCGAACTGGTGTGGGGGTCACAGATACGCAGTATTTT; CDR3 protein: CASSRTGVGVTDTQYF
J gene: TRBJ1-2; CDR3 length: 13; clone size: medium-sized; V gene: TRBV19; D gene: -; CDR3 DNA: TGTGCCAGTAGTATATCAGCAGGCTATGGCTACACCTTC; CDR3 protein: CASSISAGYGYTF
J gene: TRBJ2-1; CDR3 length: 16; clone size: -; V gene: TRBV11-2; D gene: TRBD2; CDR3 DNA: TGTGCCAGCAGCTTAGGTTACCGGGGGGCCTACAATGAGCAGTTCTTC; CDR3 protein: CASSLGYRGAYNEQFF
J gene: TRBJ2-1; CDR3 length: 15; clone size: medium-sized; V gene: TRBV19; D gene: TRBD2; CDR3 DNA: TGTGCCAGTACCCTTAGCGGGAGCTCCTACAATGAGCAGTTCTTC; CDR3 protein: CASTLSGSSYNEQFF
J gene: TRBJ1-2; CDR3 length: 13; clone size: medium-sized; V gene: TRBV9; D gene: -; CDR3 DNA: TGTGCCAGCAGCGTAGGAGAGGGGGGTGGCTACACCTTC; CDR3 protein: CASSVGEGGGYTF
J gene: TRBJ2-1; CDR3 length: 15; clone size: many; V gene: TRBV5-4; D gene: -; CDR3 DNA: TGTGCCAGCAGCCTTAGCGCAGCCTCCTACAATGAGCGGTTCTTC; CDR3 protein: CASSLSAASYNERFF
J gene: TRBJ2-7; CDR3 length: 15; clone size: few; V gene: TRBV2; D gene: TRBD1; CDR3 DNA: TGTGCCAGCAGTGCCGGGACAGGGGGAGCCTACGAGCAGTACTTC; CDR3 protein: CASSAGTGGAYEQYF
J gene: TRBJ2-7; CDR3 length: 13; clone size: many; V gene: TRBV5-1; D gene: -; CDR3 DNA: TGCGCCAGCAGCTTGCTCGGGGACTACGAGCAGTACTTC; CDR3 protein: CASSLLGDYEQYF
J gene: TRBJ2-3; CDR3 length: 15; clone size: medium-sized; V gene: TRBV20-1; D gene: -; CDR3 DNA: TGCAGTGCTAGAGACGGGAGACAGGGCACAGATACGCAGTATTTT; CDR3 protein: CSARDGRQGTDTQYF
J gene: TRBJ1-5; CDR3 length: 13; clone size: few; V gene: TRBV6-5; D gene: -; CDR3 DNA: TGTGCCAGCAGTTACGGTAGCAATCAGCCCCAGCATTTT; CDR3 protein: CASSYGSNQPQHF
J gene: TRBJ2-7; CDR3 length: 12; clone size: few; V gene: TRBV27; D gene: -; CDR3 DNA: TGTGCCAGCATTCAGGGCGGCTACGAGCAGTACTTC; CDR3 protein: CASIQGGYEQYF
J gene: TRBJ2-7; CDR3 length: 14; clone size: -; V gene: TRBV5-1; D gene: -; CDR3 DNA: TGCGCCAGCAGCTTGGGGGACCGATCCTACGAGCAGTACTTC; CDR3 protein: CASSLGDRSYEQYF
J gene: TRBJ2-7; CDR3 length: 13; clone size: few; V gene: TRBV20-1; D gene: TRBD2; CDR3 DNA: TGCAGTGCTAGTGGTGCGGGAGGCACCGAGCAGTACTTC; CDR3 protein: CSASGAGGTEQYF
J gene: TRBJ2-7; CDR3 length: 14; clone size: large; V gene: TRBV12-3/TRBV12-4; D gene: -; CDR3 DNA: TGTGCCAGCAGCCCCCGACAAGGCCCCTACGAGCAGTACTTC; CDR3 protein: CASSPRQGPYEQYF
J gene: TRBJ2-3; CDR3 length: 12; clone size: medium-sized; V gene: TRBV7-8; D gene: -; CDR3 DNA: TGTGCCAGCAGCTTAAGTACAGATACGCAGTATTTT; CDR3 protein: CASSLSTDTQYF
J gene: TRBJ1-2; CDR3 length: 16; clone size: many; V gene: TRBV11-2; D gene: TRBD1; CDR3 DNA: TGTGCCAGCAGCTTACAACGGGACAGGGCGTTGCATGGCTACACCTTC; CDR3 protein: CASSLQRDRALHGYTF
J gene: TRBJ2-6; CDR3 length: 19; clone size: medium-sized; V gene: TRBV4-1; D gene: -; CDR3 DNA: TGCGCCAGCAGCCAAGATATGGCTCGATCCGCCTCTGGGGCCAACGTCCTGACTTTC; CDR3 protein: CASSQDMARSASGANVLTF
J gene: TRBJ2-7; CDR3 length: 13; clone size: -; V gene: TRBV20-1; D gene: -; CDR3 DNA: TGCAGTGCTAGTTACGTAGGGTTAGACGAGCAGTACTTC; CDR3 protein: CSASYVGLDEQYF
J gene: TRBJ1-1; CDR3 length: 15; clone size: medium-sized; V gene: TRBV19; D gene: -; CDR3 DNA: TGTGCCAGTAGTATCGTCGGCGTAATGAACACTGAAGCTTTCTTT; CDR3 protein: CASSIVGVMNTEAFF
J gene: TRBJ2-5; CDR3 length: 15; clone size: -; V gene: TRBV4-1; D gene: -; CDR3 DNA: TGCGCCAGCAGCCAAGATTACGGGCCCAAAAAGACCCAGTACTTC; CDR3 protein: CASSQDYGPKKTQYF
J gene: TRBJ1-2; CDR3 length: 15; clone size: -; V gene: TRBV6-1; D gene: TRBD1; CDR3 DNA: TGTGCCAGCAGGGACCGGACAGGGAATTGGTATGGCTACACCTTC; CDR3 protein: CASRDRTGNWYGYTF
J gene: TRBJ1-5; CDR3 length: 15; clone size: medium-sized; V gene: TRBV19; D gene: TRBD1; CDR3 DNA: TGTGCCAGTACGCTGCAGGGGGAGACCAATCAGCCCCAGCATTTT; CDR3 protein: CASTLQGETNQPQHF
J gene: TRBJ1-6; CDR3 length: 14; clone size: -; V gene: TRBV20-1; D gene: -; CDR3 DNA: TGCAGTGCTAGTCACGGACAGATTAATTCACCCCTCCACTTT; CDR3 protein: CSASHGQINSPLHF
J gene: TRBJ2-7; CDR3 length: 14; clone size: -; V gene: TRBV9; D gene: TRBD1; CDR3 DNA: TGTGCCAGCAGCAGCCGGGACAGAGAAGGCGAGCAGTACTTC; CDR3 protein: CASSSRDREGEQYF
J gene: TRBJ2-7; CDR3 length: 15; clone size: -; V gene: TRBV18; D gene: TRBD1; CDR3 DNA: TGTGCCAGCTCACCACCGGGACAGGGACTCTACGAGCAGTACTTC; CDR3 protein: CASSPPGQGLYEQYF
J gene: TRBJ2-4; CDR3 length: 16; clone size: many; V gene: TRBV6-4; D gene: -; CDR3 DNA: TGTGCCAGCAGTGAAAGAGTTTCTTGCGATGTAAACATTCAGTACTTC; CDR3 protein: CASSERVSCDVNIQYF
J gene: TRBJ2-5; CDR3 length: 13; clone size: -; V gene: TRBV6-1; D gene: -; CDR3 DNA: TGTGCCAGCAGTCCCGGCCAGGAAGAGACGCCGTACTTC; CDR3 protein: CASSPGQEETPYF
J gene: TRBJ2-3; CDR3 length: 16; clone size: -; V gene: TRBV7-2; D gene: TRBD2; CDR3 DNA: TGTGCCAGCAGCTTAGCGAGCGGGGGGGCAGTAGATACGCAGTATTTT; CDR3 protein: CASSLASGGAVDTQYF
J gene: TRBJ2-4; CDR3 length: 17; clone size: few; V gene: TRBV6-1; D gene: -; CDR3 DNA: TGTGCCAGCAGTCCGCTTCAGGCGGCGCGAGCCAAAAACATTCAGTACTTC; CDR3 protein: CASSPLQAARAKNIQYF
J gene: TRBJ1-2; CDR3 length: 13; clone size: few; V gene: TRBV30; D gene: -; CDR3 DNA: TGTGCCTGGACTATACAGGCTAACTATGGCTACACCTTC; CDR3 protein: CAWTIQANYGYTF
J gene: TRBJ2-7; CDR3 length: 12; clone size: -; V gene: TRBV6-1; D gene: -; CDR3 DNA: TGTGCCAGCATCAGGGGTTCCTACGAGCAGTACTTC; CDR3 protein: CASIRGSYEQYF
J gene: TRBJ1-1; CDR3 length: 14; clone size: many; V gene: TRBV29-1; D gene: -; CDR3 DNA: TGCAGCTTTCTACAGGGAGGCCATGGCACTGAAGCTTTCTTT; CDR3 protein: CSFLQGGHGTEAFF
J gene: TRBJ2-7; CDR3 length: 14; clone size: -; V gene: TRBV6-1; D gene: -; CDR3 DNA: TGTGCCAGCAGTGCGGGGCAGGGTGGCGACGAGCAGTACTTC; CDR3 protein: CASSAGQGGDEQYF
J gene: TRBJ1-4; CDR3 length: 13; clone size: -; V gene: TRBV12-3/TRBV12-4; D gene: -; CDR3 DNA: TGTGCCAGCAGTTTAAAAAGGAATGAAAAACTGTTTTTT; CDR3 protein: CASSLKRNEKLFF
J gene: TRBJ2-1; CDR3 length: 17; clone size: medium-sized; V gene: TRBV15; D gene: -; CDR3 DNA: TGTGCCACCAGCAGAGATCGGGCTGTCGGGATATACAATGAGCAGTTCTTC; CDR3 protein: CATSRDRAVGIYNEQFF
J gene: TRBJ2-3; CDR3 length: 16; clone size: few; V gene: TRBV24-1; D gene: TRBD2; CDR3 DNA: TGTGCCACCAGTGACCGACTAGCGGGTAGCACAGATACGCAGTATTTT; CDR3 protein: CATSDRLAGSTDTQYF
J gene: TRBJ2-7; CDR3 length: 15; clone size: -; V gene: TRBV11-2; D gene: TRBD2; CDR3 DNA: TGTGCCAGCAGCTTAACTAGCGGGAGATCCCACGAGCAGTACTTC; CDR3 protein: CASSLTSGRSHEQYF
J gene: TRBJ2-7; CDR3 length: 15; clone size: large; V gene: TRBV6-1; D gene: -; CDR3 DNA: TGTGCCAGCAGTGAAGCTGGGGGGCCCCCCTACGAGCAGTACTTC; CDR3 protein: CASSEAGGPPYEQYF
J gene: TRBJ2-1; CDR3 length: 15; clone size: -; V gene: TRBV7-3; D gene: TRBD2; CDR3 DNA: TGTGCCAGCATCCTCGGGACTAGCTTGTACAATGAGCAGTTCTTC; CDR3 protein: CASILGTSLYNEQFF
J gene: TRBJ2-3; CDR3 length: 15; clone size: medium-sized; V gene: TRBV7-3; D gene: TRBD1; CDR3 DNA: TGTGCCAGCAGCTTCACAGGGGTACAGGCAGATACGCAGTATTTT; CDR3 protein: CASSFTGVQADTQYF
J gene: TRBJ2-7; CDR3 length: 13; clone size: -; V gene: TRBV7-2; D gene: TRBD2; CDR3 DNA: TGTGCCAGCAGCAGGACTAGCGACTACGAGCAGTACTTC; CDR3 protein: CASSRTSDYEQYF